The 13 T cell receptor beta chains reported below all come from one sample, sequenced in a study of persistence of HIV-infected CD4 T cells. Their antigen targets remain unknown. Sequencing used immunoSEQ version 4 in survey mode. Assay: immunoSEQ multiplex PCR; the TCRdb copy retains only in-frame clones and omits some. In the table there are 13,000 or so clones, 66% of which are singletons. An overlapping HIV-1 Gag peptide pool stimulated these cells at 1 ug/peptide/mL. Sorting selected CD4+ T cells upregulating both CD40 ligand and CD69. This sample comprised CD4+ T cells sorted from PBMCs after 18-hour stimulation, obtained from a patient who received antiretroviral therapy. These receptors all come from an adult man with HIV who was CMV-seropositive.

The chain couples TRBV30 to TRBJ1-5, with TRBD1 as a possible D gene (5 bases). Per germline, CDR1 GTSNPN and CDR2 SVGIG (reference sequence). This CDR3 comprises 14 residues. V lost 1 base and J 4 bases, leaving 11 bases between the germline ends. The CDR3 protein is CAWSGGDPNQPQHF. The CDR3, as DNA: TGTGCCTGGAGTGGGGGGGACCCTAATCAGCCCCAGCATTTT.

This clone was counted only a few times. The chain links TRBV10-3 to TRBJ1-6, with 7 bases that match TRBD1. The CDR3 runs 14 residues. V was pared by 6 bases and J by 7 bases, with 6 bases of the junction left unmatched. Germline V gene data show CDR1 as ENHRY and CDR2 as SYGVKD. The CDR3 nucleotides are TGTGCCATCAGGGGGACAGCTAAAAATTCACCCCTCCACTTT. It codes for CAIRGTAKNSPLHF.

J is TRBJ2-5 and V is TRBV5-1; 8 bases are a match to TRBD2. CDR1 and CDR2 (germline): SGHRS, YFSETQ. This CDR3 has 19 residues. J was trimmed by 5 bases and V by 1 base; bases with no gene match: 19. The CDR3 sequence: CASSLWAGTSGVSLETQYF. As DNA, the CDR3 is TGCGCCAGCAGCTTGTGGGCCGGAACTAGCGGTGTAAGCCTGGAGACCCAGTACTTC.

By share, this clone ranks as medium-sized (0.01 to 0.1%). The genes are TRBV28 and TRBJ1-6; D remains unclear. CDR1 and CDR2 (germline): MDHEN, SYDVKM. V lost 5 bases, J lost 7 bases, and 6 bases lay in between. The CDR3 sequence is 12 residues long. The CDR3, as DNA: TGTGCCAGCAGTCCACCCAATTCACCCCTCCACTTT. Protein product: CASSPPNSPLHF.

This chain connects TRBV7-2 to TRBJ1-1; 8 nucleotides align to TRBD1. The CDR3 is 16 residues long. Germline values: CDR1 SGHTA, CDR2 FQGNSA. Trimming took 1 base from V and 5 from J; bases not matched to a gene: 9. The CDR3 sequence: CASSLEPGGVGTEAFF. The CDR3 DNA is TGTGCCAGCAGCTTAGAGCCAGGGGGCGTTGGGACTGAAGCTTTCTTT.

In its sample, this clone is medium-sized. The chain uses TRBV5-1 and TRBJ2-5; the D is unclear. The V gene lost 4 bases and the J gene lost 5 bases, with 15 bases spanning the gap. This CDR3 has 14 residues. Looked up from germline, CDR1 is SGHRS and CDR2 is YFSETQ. CDR3 sequence reads: CASSPEASRETQYF. CDR3 in DNA: TGCGCCAGCAGCCCTGAGGCCAGCCGGGAGACCCAGTACTTC.

This clone was observed a handful of times. This chain connects TRBV4-2 to TRBJ1-2, with D unresolved. V was clipped by 0 bases and J by 6 bases, with 11 bases between them. This CDR3 is built from 14 residues. Looked up from germline, CDR1 is LGHNA and CDR2 is YNFKEQ. The CDR3: CASSQDRTGNGYTF. Written as DNA, the CDR3 is TGTGCCAGCAGCCAAGATCGTACGGGAAATGGCTACACCTTC.

The CDR3 coding sequence is TGTGCCATCAGTGGCGGGGGCGTTGAGCAGTTCTTC. Translation gives CAISGGGVEQFF. The chain joins TRBV10-3 to TRBJ2-1; tentatively, D is TRBD2 (7 bases). Trimming removed 4 bases at V and 9 bases at J, with 10 bases between. There are 12 residues in the CDR3. In germline, CDR1 is ENHRY, CDR2 SYGVKD.

The chain joins TRBV7-8 to TRBJ1-1; a possible D gene is TRBD1 (5 bases). V was clipped by 2 bases and J by 1 base, with 8 bases between them. This CDR3 has 14 amino acids. CDR1 is SGHVS and CDR2 is FQNEAQ in the germline V gene. The CDR3 spells CASSLRGWNTEAFF. CDR3 nucleotides: TGTGCCAGCAGCTTACGGGGGTGGAACACTGAAGCTTTCTTT.

This chain connects TRBV28 to TRBJ2-6; D gene unclear. V was cut by 2 bases and J by 0 bases, with 5 bases left in between. Germline V lookup: CDR1 MDHEN, CDR2 SYDVKM. The CDR3 sequence is 15 residues long. In DNA form, the CDR3 reads TGTGCCAGCAGTTTACGGCTCTCTGGGGCCAACGTCCTGACTTTC. This sequence encodes CASSLRLSGANVLTF.

This chain links TRBV7-6 with TRBJ2-7, with 7 bases fitting TRBD1. V gave up 5 bases and J gave up 6 bases; unmatched junction bases: 13. The CDR3 is made up of 15 amino acids. The germline CDR1 and CDR2 sequences are SGHVS and FNYEAQ. The CDR3 sequence: CASSPSDRPLREQYF. As DNA, the CDR3 is TGTGCCAGCAGCCCATCGGACAGGCCCCTGCGCGAGCAGTACTTC.

This chain joins TRBV27 and TRBJ2-3, with D uncertain. The CDR3 consists of 12 residues. CDR1 and CDR2 (germline): MNHEY, SMNVEV (reference sequence). Trimming took off 3 bases at V and 11 bases at J, with 12 bases between the two ends. The CDR3 DNA follows: TGTGCCAGCAGTTTCTCGACGGAAAAGCAGTATTTT. It encodes CASSFSTEKQYF.

The CDR3: CATSRGSGGRQPQHF. The CDR3 DNA reads as TGTGCCACCAGCAGAGGTAGTGGGGGCAGACAGCCCCAGCATTTT. The chain combines TRBV15 with TRBJ1-5, with a weak D call TRBD1 (6 bases). Per germline, CDR1 LNHNV and CDR2 YYDKDF (reference sequence). The V end lost 1 base, the J end lost 7 bases, and 14 bases lay between the germline ends. This CDR3 region has 15 residues. Drawing the rest from reference TRBV15 and TRBJ1-5, the complete variable domain is DAMVIQNPRYQVTQFGKPVTLSCSQTLNHNVMYWYQQKSSQAPKLLFHYYDKDFNNEADTPDNFQSRRPNTSFCFLDIRSPGLGDTAMYLCATSRGSGGRQPQHFGDGTRLSIL.